This paragraph covers one TCR beta chain sequence. The data were taken from a study of T-cell memory formation after mild COVID-19. The germline gives CDR1 MNHEY, CDR2 SVGEGT. With 0 bases clipped from V and 2 bases from J, the junction kept 4 bases outside the gene matches. There are 17 residues in the CDR3. TCRdb itself ran the 5' RACE reads through MiXCR, one entry per CDR3 protein. Of about 470,000 distinct CDR3 sequences in the sample, around a quarter were seen once. The V call is TRBV6-2 or TRBV6-3, the J call TRBJ2-2, with TRBD1 matching over 9 bases. This receptor was identified in an adult woman who had mild COVID-19 (a few samples of this study predate the infection). Cell type and time point are not known. The sequencing input was PBMCs or a T cell subset sorted from them (not recorded which). CDR3 DNA: TGTGCCAGCAGTTACTCTACAGGGGGCCTAAACACCGGGGAGCTGTTTTTT. Translation gives CASSYSTGGLNTGELFF.